These T cell receptor beta chains were read from a single sample in a study of blood T cell repertoires in COVID-19. The data were produced by immunoSEQ multiplex PCR, yet TCRdb's version contains in-frame clones alone and is incomplete. Of hundreds of thousands of clones listed, about 87% were seen once; the top ten hold 8% to 9%. Sequenced sample: PBMCs or T cells enriched from blood (not recorded which). The receptors shown here come from a woman between 18 and 30 years old who had recovered from COVID-19. CDR3s include the opening cysteine and the closing phenylalanine or tryptophan. A D gene is named only where the DNA matches it firmly. Size is omitted from some rows. Given values are once, few, many or a class for expanded clones.

abundance	v_gene	d_gene	j_gene	CDR3nt	CDR3aa
.	TRBV6-5	TRBD2	TRBJ2-5	TGTGCCAGCAGGAGCGGGGGGGATGGGACCCAGTACTTC	CASRSGGDGTQYF
.	TRBV7-9	.	TRBJ1-3	TGTGCCAGCAGCTTAATCGACAGCGGAAACACCATATATTTT	CASSLIDSGNTIYF
.	TRBV7-3	.	TRBJ2-1	TGTGCCAGCAGCTTAACGCTCGGTAACAATGAGCAGTTCTTC	CASSLTLGNNEQFF
.	TRBV20-1	.	TRBJ2-6	TGCAGTGCTAGTCCCAGGGGCTCTGGGGCCAACGTCCTGACTTTC	CSASPRGSGANVLTF
.	TRBV5-6	TRBD2	TRBJ2-1	TGTGCCGTCAGGACTAGCGGGAGTGTCCCCTACAATGAGCAGTTCTTC	CAVRTSGSVPYNEQFF
.	TRBV10-3	.	TRBJ2-2	TGTGCCATCAGTGAAAGACAGGCGGGCACCGGGGAGCTGTTTTTT	CAISERQAGTGELFF
.	TRBV7-8	TRBD1	TRBJ1-1	TGTGCCAGCAGCTTGGACAGGGAGATAGGGTTGAACACTGAAGCTTTCTTT	CASSLDREIGLNTEAFF
.	TRBV7-2	.	TRBJ1-5	TGTGCCAGCACCCCGTCGTCGGGGGGTCACCAGCCCCAGCATTTT	CASTPSSGGHQPQHF
once	TRBV6-2/TRBV6-3	TRBD1	TRBJ1-3	TGTGCCAGCAGTTACTCGCGGGACAGGGACAGGCCTGGAAACACCATATATTTT	CASSYSRDRDRPGNTIYF
.	TRBV27	TRBD1	TRBJ2-5	TGTGCCAGCAGGCCGACAGGGGGCACGGAGACCCAGTACTTC	CASRPTGGTETQYF
.	TRBV29-1	.	TRBJ2-3	TGCAGCGTTATTCGACTTCTCACAGATACGCAGTATTTT	CSVIRLLTDTQYF
.	TRBV4-3	.	TRBJ1-6	TGCGCCAGCAGCCAATTAATCTGGAGCTCCTATAATTCACCCCTCCACTTT	CASSQLIWSSYNSPLHF
.	TRBV7-8	.	TRBJ1-2	TGTGCCAGCAGCCCATCCTCTGGGGAGGGCTACACCTTC	CASSPSSGEGYTF
.	TRBV10-2	TRBD2	TRBJ2-3	TGCGCCAGCAGCCTAGCGGGAAGCACAGATACGCAGTATTTT	CASSLAGSTDTQYF
.	TRBV4-2	TRBD1	TRBJ1-4	TGTGCCAGCAGCCAAGACCGGGACAGCGGGCGGACGGGACTGTTTTTT	CASSQDRDSGRTGLFF
.	TRBV6-2/TRBV6-3	.	TRBJ2-1	TGTGCCAGCAGTACATCTGGACTGGACTACAATGAGCAGTTCTTC	CASSTSGLDYNEQFF
.	TRBV6-4	TRBD2	TRBJ2-1	TGTGCCAGCAGTGATAGAGCGGGAGCCTACAATGAGCAGTTCTTC	CASSDRAGAYNEQFF
.	TRBV2	.	TRBJ1-5	TGTGCCAGCAAGGGGGTACACAATCAGCCCCAGCATTTT	CASKGVHNQPQHF
.	TRBV10-3	.	TRBJ2-7	TGTGCCATCAGTCGGCCGGGGTGGGAGCAGTACTTC	CAISRPGWEQYF
.	TRBV5-6	.	TRBJ1-2	TGTGCCAGCAGCCCGGGTCCACAGGGTTCTCATGGCTACACCTTC	CASSPGPQGSHGYTF
.	TRBV5-1	TRBD2	TRBJ2-1	TGCGCCAGCAGCTTGGTCGGCGGGGGGCAGTTCTTC	CASSLVGGGQFF
few	TRBV12-3/TRBV12-4	TRBD1	TRBJ1-5	TGTGCCAGCAGCCCAGGACGGACAGGGCCCCAGCATTTT	CASSPGRTGPQHF
.	TRBV9	.	TRBJ2-5	TGTGCCAGCAGCGTTGGGTGGACTGGCGGAGAGACCCAGTACTTC	CASSVGWTGGETQYF